This TCR beta chain derives from a study of blood T cell repertoires in COVID-19. Study context: PBMCs, B-cell-depleted T cells, or T cells were the source of the cDNA or gDNA that made up the material.

Per germline, CDR1 MNHEY and CDR2 SMNVEV (reference sequence). The V end was cut by 6 bases, the J end by 10 bases, with 18 bases between. CDR3 length: 13 residues. Study members were between roughly 18 and 100 years old and lived in some 22 US regions. Each participant's cohort was designated according to participant-reported clinical history. Recovered Cohort 3 donors showed two negative PCRs, clearance, or symptom resolution. Clones were sequenced by immunoSEQ multiplex PCR, and TCRdb holds only the in-frame ones, with some missing. Found here are 180,000 or so clones, around four fifths of them singletons; the top ten hold 10% to 15%.

The receptor was isolated from a woman aged 55-75 years who had recovered from COVID-19. This chain joins TRBV27 and TRBJ1-1; perhaps TRBD1 as D (6 bases). Sequencing was carried out using PBMCs or T cells enriched from blood (not recorded which). The CDR3 nucleotides read TGTGCCAGCAGGATACAGGGAGATGTAGCAGCTTTCTTT. Protein product: CASRIQGDVAAFF.